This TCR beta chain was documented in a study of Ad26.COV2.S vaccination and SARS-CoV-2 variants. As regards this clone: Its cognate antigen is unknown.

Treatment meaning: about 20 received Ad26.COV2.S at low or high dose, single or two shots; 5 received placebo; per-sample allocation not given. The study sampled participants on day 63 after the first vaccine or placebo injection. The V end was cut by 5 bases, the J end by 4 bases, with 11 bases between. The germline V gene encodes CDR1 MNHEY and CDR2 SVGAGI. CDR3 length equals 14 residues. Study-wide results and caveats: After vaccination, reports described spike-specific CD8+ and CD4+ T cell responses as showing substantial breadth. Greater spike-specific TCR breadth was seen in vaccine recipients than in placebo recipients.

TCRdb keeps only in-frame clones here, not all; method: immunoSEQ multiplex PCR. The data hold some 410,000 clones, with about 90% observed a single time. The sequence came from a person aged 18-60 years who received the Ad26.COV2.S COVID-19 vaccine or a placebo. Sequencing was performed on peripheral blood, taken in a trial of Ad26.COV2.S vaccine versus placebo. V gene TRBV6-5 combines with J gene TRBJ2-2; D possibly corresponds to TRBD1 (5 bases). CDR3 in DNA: TGTGCCAGCAGTCGACAGTTCGCCACCGGGGAGCTGTTTTTT. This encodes CASSRQFATGELFF.